Shown below are 21 T cell receptor beta chains from a single sample sequenced in a study of control samples from healthy donors and cancer patients. The protocol was immunoSEQ multiplex PCR, while the TCRdb copy is restricted to in-frame clones and leaves out a portion. This sample yields a few hundred thousand clones, of which around 90% are seen a single time; around 6.4% belongs to the top ten. Sequencing was done on a sample of PBMCs. The receptor set was obtained from a man aged 40-55 years with head and neck cancer.

The chain carries TRBV5-4 and TRBJ2-2; D may correspond to TRBD1 or TRBD2 (5 bases each). V lost 5 bases to trimming and J lost 8 bases, with 13 bases between them. Germline values: CDR1 SGHNT, CDR2 YYREEE (reference sequence). The CDR3 covers 13 residues. The CDR3 DNA reads TGTGCCAGCAGAACCCAGGGAGATGGGGAGCTGTTTTTT. Protein: CASRTQGDGELFF.

V usage is TRBV5-4 and J usage is TRBJ2-5; D unclear. The ends were cut back, 1 base at V and 3 bases at J, with 13 bases in the middle. Germline CDR1 reads SGHNT; CDR2 reads YYREEE (reference sequence). The CDR3 loop spans 15 amino acids. CDR3 nucleotide sequence: TGTGCCAGCAGCTTGTTGGATGACTTTAAAGAGACCCAGTACTTC. This sequence encodes CASSLLDDFKETQYF. The variable domain in full, with the rest retrieved from reference TRBV5-4 and TRBJ2-5, is ETGVTQSPTHLIKTRGQQVTLRCSSQSGHNTVSWYQQALGQGPQFIFQYYREEENGRGNFPPRFSGLQFPNYSSELNVNALELDDSALYLCASSLLDDFKETQYFGPGTRLLVL.

The chain has TRBV6-4 and TRBJ2-1; no clear D gene. CDR1 and CDR2 from the germline V gene are MRHNA and SNTAGT. The CDR3 loop spans 16 amino acids. V lost 5 bases and J 3 bases, leaving 17 bases between the germline ends. The CDR3 nucleotides are TGTGCCAGCAGTCCCTCGGGCGGCCTTATCTACAATGAGCAGTTCTTC. The encoded protein is CASSPSGGLIYNEQFF.

This clone was observed a handful of times. This chain uses TRBV27 with TRBJ1-4, with unresolved D. The CDR3 sequence is 16 residues long. V was clipped by 2 bases and J by 1 base, with 11 bases between them. Per germline, CDR1 MNHEY and CDR2 SMNVEV (reference sequence). CDR3 bases: TGTGCCAGCAGTTTAATATCAGGAGGAACTAATGAAAAACTGTTTTTT. Residues: CASSLISGGTNEKLFF. The whole variable domain, remainder taken from reference TRBV27 and TRBJ1-4, is EAQVTQNPRYLITVTGKKLTVTCSQNMNHEYMSWYRQDPGLGLRQIYYSMNVEVTDKGDVPEGYKVSRKEKRNFPLILESPSPNQTSLYFCASSLISGGTNEKLFFGSGTQLSVL.

Only one count was recorded for this clone. The rearrangement joins TRBV7-2 to TRBJ1-3, with D tentatively TRBD1 (5 bases). With 2 bases removed from V and 0 bases from J, the gap between germline ends came to 14 bases. The CDR3 contains 17 residues. Germline CDR1 is SGHTA and CDR2 is FQGNSA. The CDR3 loop reads CASSLNPPGGSGNTIYF. The CDR3 DNA follows: TGTGCCAGCAGCTTAAACCCCCCGGGGGGCTCTGGAAACACCATATATTTT.

V is TRBV19 and J is TRBJ2-7, with D perhaps TRBD1 or TRBD2 (6 bases each). The V gene lost 8 bases and the J gene lost 7 bases, with 18 bases spanning the gap. The germline gives CDR1 LNHDA, CDR2 SQIVND (reference sequence). This CDR3 has 13 residues. CDR3 DNA: TGTGCCAGTTCCGGGACACGGGGACTGGAGCAGTACTTC. Amino acids: CASSGTRGLEQYF.

This clone was observed a few times. V usage is TRBV9 and J usage is TRBJ2-5; possibly TRBD2 for D (5 bases). The germline gives CDR1 SGDLS, CDR2 YYNGEE. The CDR3 has 15 residues. Trimming shortened V by 2 bases and J by 5 bases, and 16 bases separated the two germline ends. The CDR3, as DNA: TGTGCCAGCAGCGTGAGTAGCGATGTTCGTGAGACCCAGTACTTC. Translation gives CASSVSSDVRETQYF. Using reference TRBV9 and TRBJ2-5 for the parts outside the CDR3, the full variable domain is DSGVTQTPKHLITATGQRVTLRCSPRSGDLSVYWYQQSLDQGLQFLIQYYNGEERAKGNILERFSAQQFPDLHSELNLSSLELGDSALYFCASSVSSDVRETQYFGPGTRLLVL.

This clone was seen only once. This chain uses TRBV19 with TRBJ2-4; unclear D gene. Germline V gene data show CDR1 as LNHDA and CDR2 as SQIVND (reference sequence). V was cut by 5 bases and J by 11 bases, with 19 bases left in between. There are 14 residues in the CDR3. The CDR3 is CASSPGPENNFQYF. The CDR3 DNA sequence: TGTGCCAGTAGTCCCGGACCTGAGAATAACTTTCAGTACTTC.

The chain links TRBV27 to TRBJ1-4, with a possible D match to TRBD1 (5 bases). The V end lost 5 bases, the J end lost 8 bases, and 21 bases lay between the germline ends. CDR1 is MNHEY and CDR2 is SMNVEV in the germline V gene (reference sequence). The CDR3 has 16 residues. The chain's CDR3 is CASSTRTSKREEKLFF. The CDR3 bases are TGTGCCAGCAGTACTCGGACATCTAAGAGGGAGGAAAAACTGTTTTTT.

The CDR3: CASSSTNRGEQYF. The CDR3 DNA sequence: TGTGCCAGCAGCTCCACGAATCGCGGCGAGCAGTACTTC. The chain links TRBV7-2 to TRBJ2-7; D not resolved. The V end was cut by 4 bases, the J end by 6 bases, with 13 bases between. CDR1 is SGHTA and CDR2 is FQGNSA in the germline V gene. The CDR3 is 13 amino acids. Full variable domain (missing parts from reference TRBV7-2 and TRBJ2-7): GAGVSQSPSNKVTEKGKDVELRCDPISGHTALYWYRQSLGQGLEFLIYFQGNSAPDKSGLPSDRFSAERTGGSVSTLTIQRTQQEDSAVYLCASSSTNRGEQYFGPGTRLTVT.

The genes are TRBV27 and TRBJ2-5, with D perhaps given as TRBD1 or TRBD2 (6 bases each). With 2 bases removed from V and 4 bases from J, the gap between germline ends came to 11 bases. The CDR3 sequence is 14 residues long. The germline V gene encodes CDR1 MNHEY and CDR2 SMNVEV (reference sequence). CDR3 coding DNA: TGTGCCAGCAGTTTAGGGGGGCACCCAGAGACCCAGTACTTC. It codes for CASSLGGHPETQYF.

This rearrangement joins TRBV7-8 to TRBJ2-2, with D tentatively TRBD2 (5 bases). The CDR3 spans 14 residues. Germline-derived CDR1 and CDR2 are SGHVS and FQNEAQ. V was clipped by 3 bases and J by 3 bases, with 8 bases between them. Here the CDR3 DNA reads TGTGCCAGCAGCTTGGACTCTTACACCGGGGAGCTGTTTTTT. It codes for CASSLDSYTGELFF.

The gene calls are TRBV2 and TRBJ2-1, with D unresolved. This CDR3 spans 13 amino acids. Germline CDR1 and CDR2: SNHLY and FYNNEI. V was trimmed by 9 bases and J by 4 bases, leaving 13 bases between them. CDR3 residues: CARAPSPYNEQFF. The DNA for the CDR3 is TGTGCCAGGGCGCCGAGTCCTTACAATGAGCAGTTCTTC.

The chain carries TRBV15 and TRBJ1-1; D remains unclear. Germline V gene data show CDR1 as LNHNV and CDR2 as YYDKDF (reference sequence). Trimming removed 0 bases from V and 1 base from J, with 12 bases in between. The length of the CDR3 is 16 residues. The chain's CDR3 is CATSRDLLSGNTEAFF. Written as DNA, the CDR3 is TGTGCCACCAGCAGAGATCTCCTCTCGGGGAACACTGAAGCTTTCTTT.

This clone was picked up one time. The V and J genes are TRBV6-5 and TRBJ2-7; 10 positions agree with TRBD1. The CDR3 totals 15 residues. J was trimmed by 2 bases and V by 2 bases; bases with no gene match: 3. From germline, CDR1 is MNHEY and CDR2 SVGAGI. The CDR3 spells CASSYAGTGAYEQYF. CDR3 in DNA: TGTGCCAGCAGTTACGCAGGGACAGGGGCCTACGAGCAGTACTTC.

The V and J genes are TRBV19 and TRBJ2-2; TRBD1 matches 7 bases. This CDR3 is 15 amino acids long. CDR1 and CDR2 (germline): LNHDA, SQIVND (reference sequence). Trimming removed 5 bases from V and 0 bases from J; junction bases left unmatched: 3. The CDR3 reads CASSVGTANTGELFF. DNA of the CDR3: TGTGCCAGTAGTGTGGGGACAGCGAACACCGGGGAGCTGTTTTTT.

CDR3 sequence (DNA): TGTGCCAGCAGTAGGGACTCCCACTACGAGCAGTACTTC. Translating gives CASSRDSHYEQYF. The V and J genes are TRBV12-3 or TRBV12-4 and TRBJ2-7; weak D call: TRBD2 (6 bases). The CDR3 spans 13 residues. V lost 5 bases, J lost 3 bases, and 11 bases lay in between.

The rearrangement links TRBV6-5 to TRBJ2-3; D possibly corresponds to TRBD2 (5 bases). The V end lost 10 bases, the J end lost 4 bases, and 15 bases lay between the germline ends. Germline CDR1 and CDR2: MNHEY and SVGAGI. The CDR3 covers 13 residues. Written as DNA, the CDR3 is TGTGCCACCGCCCTACAACTAGCAGATACGCAGTATTTT. Amino acid sequence: CATALQLADTQYF.

The chain recombines TRBV28 with TRBJ1-4; D gene uncertain. The ends were cut back, 7 bases at V and 5 bases at J, with 8 bases in the middle. This CDR3 is 12 amino acids long. Germline V gene lookup returns CDR1 MDHEN and CDR2 SYDVKM. Here the CDR3 DNA reads TGTGCCAGCACAGAGACAAATGAAAAACTGTTTTTT. Translated, it gives CASTETNEKLFF.

The chain carries TRBV29-1 and TRBJ2-7, with 8 bases fitting TRBD1. The CDR3 loop spans 13 amino acids. Germline CDR1 reads SQVTM; CDR2 reads ANQGSEA. With V trimmed by 7 bases and J by 4 bases, 9 bases remained unmatched. This chain's CDR3 is CSGGGQATYEQYF. The CDR3 nucleotides are TGCAGCGGAGGGGGACAGGCGACGTACGAGCAGTACTTC.

This chain links TRBV19 with TRBJ2-1, with 9 nucleotides matching TRBD1. CDR1 is LNHDA, CDR2 SQIVND, per germline (reference sequence). This CDR3 has 17 amino acids. With V trimmed by 7 bases and J by 2 bases, 12 bases remained unmatched. In nucleotides, the CDR3 is TGTGCCAGTACTCTATCCGGGACAGGGAACGCCTACAATGAGCAGTTCTTC. Its protein product is CASTLSGTGNAYNEQFF.